A single sample is the source of the 29 T cell receptor beta chains below, sequenced in a study of blood T cell repertoires in COVID-19. The data were produced by immunoSEQ multiplex PCR, yet TCRdb's version contains in-frame clones alone and is incomplete. The data show 200,000 to 300,000 clones, approximately 85% seen once. Sequenced material: PBMCs or T cells enriched from blood (not recorded which). These receptor sequences come from a woman aged 45-65 years with acute COVID-19.

CDR3 loop: CASSDRGPTEAFF. The CDR3 DNA reads as TGTGCCAGCAGCGACAGGGGGCCCACTGAAGCTTTCTTT. The chain joins TRBV2 to TRBJ1-1; 10 bases are a match to TRBD1. Germline CDR1 is SNHLY and CDR2 is FYNNEI. The length of the CDR3 is 13 residues. The V gene end was trimmed by 6 bases and the J gene end by 4 bases; junction bases not matched to a gene: 2.

The chain has TRBV10-3 and TRBJ1-3; 9 positions match TRBD1. Trimming at V came to 6 bases and at J to 1 base, leaving 10 bases not matched to a gene. Germline values: CDR1 ENHRY, CDR2 SYGVKD. CDR3 length: 17 residues. The CDR3 coding sequence is TGTGCCATCAGGACCCGGGACAGGGAATGGTCTGGAAACACCATATATTTT. Encoded protein: CAIRTRDREWSGNTIYF.

The chain employs TRBV5-1 and TRBJ1-2; no clear D gene. The length of the CDR3 is 13 residues. The V end was cut by 1 base, the J end by 8 bases, with 12 bases between. CDR1 and CDR2 (germline): SGHRS, YFSETQ. In DNA, the CDR3 is TGCGCCAGCAGCTTGAGGGCAGAGGGCGGCTACACCTTC. It translates to CASSLRAEGGYTF. Based on the CDR3 plus reference TRBV5-1 and TRBJ1-2, the full variable domain is KAGVTQTPRYLIKTRGQQVTLSCSPISGHRSVSWYQQTPGQGLQFLFEYFSETQRNKGNFPGRFSGRQFSNSRSEMNVSTLELGDSALYLCASSLRAEGGYTFGSGTRLTVV.

The rearrangement links TRBV6-5 to TRBJ1-6; D ambiguous. The CDR3 totals 10 residues. Deletions cut 7 bases from V and 9 bases from J, with 4 bases between. Per germline, CDR1 MNHEY and CDR2 SVGAGI. The CDR3 loop reads CASNSSPLHF. Here the CDR3 DNA reads TGTGCCAGCAACTCTTCACCCCTCCACTTT.

CDR3 sequence (DNA): TGTGCCTGTTCTCAAGGGTCCAGGGCGACAGGGGAAGCTTTCTTT. As protein: CACSQGSRATGEAFF. V usage is TRBV30 and J usage is TRBJ1-1; 7 nucleotides agree with TRBD1. CDR1 and CDR2 (germline): GTSNPN, SVGIG (reference sequence). There are 15 residues in the CDR3. J gave up 8 bases and V 6 bases, and 18 bases lay outside the gene matches. The full variable domain, its missing parts supplied by reference TRBV30 and TRBJ1-1, is SQTIHQWPATLVQPVGSPLSLECTVEGTSNPNLYWYRQAAGRGLQLLFYSVGIGQISSEVPQNLSASRPQDRQFILSSKKLLLSDSGFYLCACSQGSRATGEAFFGQGTRLTVV.

The chain employs TRBV19 and TRBJ1-1; D is undetermined. V lost 6 bases and J 1 base, leaving 12 bases between the germline ends. Germline V gene sequence: CDR1 LNHDA, CDR2 SQIVND (reference sequence). This CDR3 spans 14 amino acids. DNA of the CDR3: TGTGCCAGTAGGGGGAGGTGGCCGAACACTGAAGCTTTCTTT. Translation gives CASRGRWPNTEAFF.

This sequence joins TRBV5-4 and TRBJ2-3, with 7 bases identical to TRBD2. With V trimmed by 4 bases and J by 4 bases, 9 bases remained unmatched. Looked up from germline, CDR1 is SGHNT and CDR2 is YYREEE (reference sequence). This CDR3 spans 15 amino acids. In DNA form, the CDR3 reads TGTGCCAGCAGCGTCCAGAAGCGGGGTTCAGATACGCAGTATTTT. Amino acid sequence: CASSVQKRGSDTQYF.

V usage is TRBV10-3 and J usage is TRBJ1-5, with a possible D match to TRBD1 (6 bases). CDR3 length equals 14 residues. The germline V gene encodes CDR1 ENHRY and CDR2 SYGVKD. V was clipped by 3 bases and J by 11 bases, with 17 bases between them. This CDR3 is CAISESGVGMAQHF. CDR3 DNA: TGTGCCATCAGTGAATCAGGGGTGGGGATGGCCCAGCATTTT.

The chain couples TRBV10-3 to TRBJ1-2; D uncertain. CDR1 ENHRY and CDR2 SYGVKD come from the germline V gene. V was clipped by 6 bases and J by 3 bases, with 11 bases between them. There are 13 residues in the CDR3. CDR3 in DNA: TGTGCCATCAGGGCCCCCGGAGACTATGGCTACACCTTC. It yields the protein CAIRAPGDYGYTF.

The J gene is TRBJ1-5, the V gene TRBV4-3; a possible D gene is TRBD1 (6 bases). Germline-derived CDR1 and CDR2 are LGHNA and YSLEER. The V end lost 0 bases, the J end lost 4 bases, and 10 bases lay between the germline ends. There are 15 residues in the CDR3. In nucleotides, the CDR3 is TGCGCCAGCAGCCAAGATTGGGACAAGAATCAGCCCCAGCATTTT. Translated, it gives CASSQDWDKNQPQHF.

V usage is TRBV7-2 and J usage is TRBJ2-1, with D possibly TRBD1 on 5 matching bases. V was trimmed by 5 bases and J by 5 bases, leaving 13 bases between them. There are 14 residues in the CDR3. Germline V lookup: CDR1 SGHTA, CDR2 FQGNSA. The CDR3 sequence: CASSPGQGNNEQFF. The CDR3 region has the DNA TGTGCCAGCAGCCCCGGGCAGGGAAACAATGAGCAGTTCTTC.

The chain links TRBV27 to TRBJ1-4; D perhaps matches TRBD1 (6 bases). CDR3 length: 17 residues. The V and J ends lost 6 bases and 3 bases respectively, with 20 bases between them. Germline values: CDR1 MNHEY, CDR2 SMNVEV (reference sequence). CDR3 amino acids: CASREGVMFGANEKLFF. The CDR3 coding sequence is TGTGCCAGCAGAGAGGGGGTGATGTTCGGGGCTAATGAAAAACTGTTTTTT. The full variable domain, in which reference TRBV27 and TRBJ1-4 provide the parts outside the CDR3, is EAQVTQNPRYLITVTGKKLTVTCSQNMNHEYMSWYRQDPGLGLRQIYYSMNVEVTDKGDVPEGYKVSRKEKRNFPLILESPSPNQTSLYFCASREGVMFGANEKLFFGSGTQLSVL.

This chain connects TRBV2 to TRBJ2-1, with 7 bases aligning to TRBD2. CDR3 length: 15 amino acids. Germline assignment: CDR1 SNHLY and CDR2 FYNNEI. Trimming took 1 base from V and 6 from J; bases not matched to a gene: 6. The CDR3: CASSEGLAEINEQFF. Written as DNA, the CDR3 is TGTGCCAGCAGTGAAGGGCTAGCGGAGATCAATGAGCAGTTCTTC.

This chain uses TRBV7-2 with TRBJ1-5; 7 bases align to TRBD1. The CDR3 totals 14 residues. J lost 7 bases, V lost 5 bases, and 8 bases had no gene match. CDR1 and CDR2 from the germline V gene are SGHTA and FQGNSA. The CDR3 reads CASSEDRVQQPQHF. The CDR3 DNA follows: TGTGCCAGCAGCGAAGACAGGGTGCAGCAGCCCCAGCATTTT.

The rearrangement uses TRBV5-6 and TRBJ1-2, with D hard to call. The CDR3 sequence is 18 residues long. Germline CDR1 SGHDT, CDR2 YYEEEE. The V gene lost 0 bases and the J gene lost 4 bases, with 22 bases spanning the gap. The CDR3 region has the DNA TGTGCCAGCAGCTTGGAGAGGGCGACGGGAGGGTCCCTCTATGGCTACACCTTC. Translation gives CASSLERATGGSLYGYTF.

The chain carries TRBV10-3 and TRBJ2-5, with D perhaps matching TRBD2 (7 bases). Trimming left V 3 bases short and J 3 bases short, with 14 bases between. The CDR3 extends over 15 amino acids. Germline lookup yields CDR1 ENHRY and CDR2 SYGVKD. The CDR3 DNA follows: TGTGCCATCAGTGACTCGAGGGGGAGGGAAGAGACCCAGTACTTC. This encodes CAISDSRGREETQYF.

This chain connects TRBV15 to TRBJ1-1; D remains ambiguous. The V gene lost 3 bases and the J gene lost 3 bases, with 8 bases spanning the gap. CDR3 size: 13 residues. Germline lookup yields CDR1 LNHNV and CDR2 YYDKDF (reference sequence). The CDR3 protein is CATSRERYTEAFF. CDR3 sequence (DNA): TGTGCCACCAGCAGGGAGAGGTACACTGAAGCTTTCTTT.

Points on this clone: Other DNA sequences in the sample encode the same CDR3. The chain has TRBV18 and TRBJ1-1, with TRBD1 as a possible D gene (6 bases). The CDR3 extends over 13 amino acids. V was shortened by 3 bases and J by 5 bases, with 10 bases between the two germline ends. CDR1 and CDR2 (germline): KGHSH, LQKENI. DNA for the CDR3: TGTGCCAGCTCACCGAGGACAGATACTGAAGCTTTCTTT. Its translation is CASSPRTDTEAFF.

V usage is TRBV7-2 and J usage is TRBJ2-7, with D hard to call. Germline assignment: CDR1 SGHTA and CDR2 FQGNSA. V lost 5 bases, J lost 0 bases, and 2 bases lay in between. The CDR3 extends over 11 amino acids. The CDR3 region is CASSHSYEQYF. CDR3 DNA sequence: TGTGCCAGCAGCCACTCCTACGAGCAGTACTTC.

This chain uses TRBV6-2 or TRBV6-3 with TRBJ1-3; D gene ambiguous. The V and J ends lost 6 bases and 0 bases respectively, with 12 bases between them. From germline, CDR1 is MNHEY and CDR2 SVGEGT. The CDR3 has 15 amino acids. The CDR3 here is CASSAPGLSGNTIYF. CDR3 bases: TGTGCCAGCAGCGCACCGGGTCTCTCTGGAAACACCATATATTTT.

V gene TRBV11-2 combines with J gene TRBJ2-7, with TRBD1 as a possible D gene (6 bases). The V end lost 0 bases, the J end lost 7 bases, and 16 bases lay between the germline ends. Germline-derived CDR1 and CDR2 are SGHAT and FQNNGV. The CDR3 length is 15 residues. The chain's CDR3 is CASSLDPPGVSEQYF. As DNA, the CDR3 is TGTGCCAGCAGCTTAGATCCCCCAGGGGTCAGTGAGCAGTACTTC.

The table lists this clone with a count of one. V is TRBV7-2 and J is TRBJ1-1, with D possibly TRBD1 on 5 matching bases. The CDR3 contains 14 residues. Germline V gene data show CDR1 as SGHTA and CDR2 as FQGNSA. Trimming removed 3 bases from V and 1 base from J, with 9 bases in between. The CDR3 is CASSFGAQNTEAFF. CDR3 bases: TGTGCCAGCAGCTTTGGGGCACAGAACACTGAAGCTTTCTTT.

The chain combines TRBV9 with TRBJ2-1, with 15 bases aligning to TRBD2. V shed 4 bases and J 10 bases; nucleotides not matched to a gene: 6. Germline assignment: CDR1 SGDLS and CDR2 YYNGEE. The CDR3 extends over 15 amino acids. The CDR3 nucleotides read TGTGCCAGCAGCCCTGGGACTAGCGGGGGGCGGGAGCAGTTCTTC. It codes for CASSPGTSGGREQFF.

The CDR3 DNA follows: TGTGCCAGCAGCGCCCAGACCGGGACTAGGGGGTACGAGCAGTACTTC. As protein: CASSAQTGTRGYEQYF. The chain is built from TRBV7-9 and TRBJ2-7, with TRBD2 matching over 8 bases. Germline CDR1 is SEHNR and CDR2 is FQNEAQ (reference sequence). V shed 5 bases and J 4 bases; nucleotides not matched to a gene: 13. CDR3 length: 16 amino acids.

The V gene is TRBV5-1, the J gene TRBJ2-1; TRBD1 matches at 8 bases. Per the germline V gene, CDR1 is SGHRS and CDR2 is YFSETQ. The V and J ends lost 4 bases and 4 bases, in that order; junction bases with no gene match: 10. CDR3 size: 16 residues. CDR3 amino acids: CASSRQGAWDYNEQFF. The CDR3 DNA reads as TGCGCCAGCAGCCGTCAGGGGGCGTGGGATTACAATGAGCAGTTCTTC.

CDR3 nucleotide sequence: TGCGCCAGCAGAACGAACGGGGGGGCCGGGGAGACCCAGTACTTC. Protein sequence: CASRTNGGAGETQYF. The V call is TRBV5-1, the J call TRBJ2-5; 8 positions match TRBD2. Germline loops: CDR1 SGHRS, CDR2 YFSETQ. J was trimmed by 5 bases and V by 5 bases; bases with no gene match: 11. The CDR3 extends over 15 amino acids.

The chain recombines TRBV11-2 with TRBJ1-2, with unresolved D. The CDR3 totals 13 residues. V lost 3 bases and J 7 bases, leaving 12 bases between the germline ends. Germline assignment: CDR1 SGHAT and CDR2 FQNNGV. The CDR3 region has the DNA TGTGCCAGCAGCTTCCCCCGGGGAGGTGGCTACACCTTC. Amino acids: CASSFPRGGGYTF.

The chain carries TRBV12-3 or TRBV12-4 and TRBJ1-2; no clear D. V shed 6 bases and J shed 4 bases, with 9 bases lying between them. This CDR3 is 12 amino acids long. The CDR3 DNA reads TGTGCCAGCAGCCGAGGAAGCTATGGCTACACCTTC. Amino acid sequence: CASSRGSYGYTF.

The chain links TRBV4-1 to TRBJ2-2; D may be TRBD1 (6 bases). The CDR3 runs to 15 residues. V was pared by 1 base and J by 3 bases, with 9 bases between. Germline CDR1 reads MGHRA; CDR2 reads YSYEKL. CDR3 sequence reads: CASSQVGHYTGELFF. The CDR3 DNA sequence: TGCGCCAGCAGCCAAGTGGGACACTACACCGGGGAGCTGTTTTTT.